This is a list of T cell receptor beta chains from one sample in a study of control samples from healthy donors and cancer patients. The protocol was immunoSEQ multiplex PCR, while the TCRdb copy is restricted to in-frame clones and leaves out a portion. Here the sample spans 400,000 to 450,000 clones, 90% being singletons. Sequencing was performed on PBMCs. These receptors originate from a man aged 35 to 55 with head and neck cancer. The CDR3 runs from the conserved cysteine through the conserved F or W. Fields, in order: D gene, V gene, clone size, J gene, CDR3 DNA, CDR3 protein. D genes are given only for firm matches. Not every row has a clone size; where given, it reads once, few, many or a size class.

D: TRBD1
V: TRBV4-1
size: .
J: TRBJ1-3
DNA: TGCGCCAGCAGCACAAGTGGGGGGCAGGGGGGCGGTGGAAACACCATATATTTT
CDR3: CASSTSGGQGGGGNTIYF

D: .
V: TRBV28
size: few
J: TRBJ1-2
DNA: TGTGCCAGCAGTTTTCAGTTATCCTATGGCTACACCTTC
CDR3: CASSFQLSYGYTF

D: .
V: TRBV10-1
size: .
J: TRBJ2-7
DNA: TGCGCCAGCAGCTTCACCTTAGCGGACTCCTACGAGCAGTACTTC
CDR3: CASSFTLADSYEQYF

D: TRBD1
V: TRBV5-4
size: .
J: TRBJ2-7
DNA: TGTGCCAGCAGCGTGGACAGGGGCTACGAGCAGTACTTC
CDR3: CASSVDRGYEQYF

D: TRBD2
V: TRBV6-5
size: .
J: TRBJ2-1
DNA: TGTGCCAGCAGTAGGACTAGCGGGGGAGTAAATGAGCAGTTCTTC
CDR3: CASSRTSGGVNEQFF

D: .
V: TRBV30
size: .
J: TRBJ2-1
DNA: TGTGCCTGGAGACGGGACCAAAGTTCTGATGAGCAGTTCTTC
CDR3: CAWRRDQSSDEQFF

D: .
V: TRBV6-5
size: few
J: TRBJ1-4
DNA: TGTGCCGGGCTTGGGGAGTTTCCGGAAAAACTGTTTTTT
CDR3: CAGLGEFPEKLFF

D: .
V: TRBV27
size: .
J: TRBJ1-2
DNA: TGTGCCAGCAGTTTATCTGGTTCCCGAAGGGGCTATGGCTACACCTTC
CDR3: CASSLSGSRRGYGYTF

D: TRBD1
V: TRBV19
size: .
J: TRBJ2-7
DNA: TGTGCCAGTAGGATTACGGGACAGGGTTTTTACGAGCAGTACTTC
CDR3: CASRITGQGFYEQYF

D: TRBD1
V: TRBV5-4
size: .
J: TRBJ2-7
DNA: TGTGCCAGCAGCTTAGTACAGGGGAAATCCTACGAGCAGTACTTC
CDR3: CASSLVQGKSYEQYF

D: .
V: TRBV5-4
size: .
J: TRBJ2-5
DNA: TGTGCCAGCAGGTCGGGGGAGACCCAGTACTTC
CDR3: CASRSGETQYF

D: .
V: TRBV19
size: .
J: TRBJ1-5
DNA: TGTGCCAGTAGTAGGCCGGGAAGGGGGGCCCTCAATCAGCCCCAGCATTTT
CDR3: CASSRPGRGALNQPQHF

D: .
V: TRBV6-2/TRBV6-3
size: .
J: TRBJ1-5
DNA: TGTGCCAGCAGTTACCTGGATAGCAATCAGCCCCAGCATTTT
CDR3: CASSYLDSNQPQHF

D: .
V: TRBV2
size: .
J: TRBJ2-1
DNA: TGTGCCAGCACCCCGACAGTTTTATCCTACAATGAGCAGTTCTTC
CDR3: CASTPTVLSYNEQFF

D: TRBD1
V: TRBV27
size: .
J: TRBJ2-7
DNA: TGTGCCAGCAGTTTAACAGGGGCTATTTACGAGCAGTACTTC
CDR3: CASSLTGAIYEQYF

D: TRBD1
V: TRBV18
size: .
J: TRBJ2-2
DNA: TGTGCCAGCTCACCACGGGGACAGGGGGCGAACACCGGGGAGCTGTTTTTT
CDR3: CASSPRGQGANTGELFF